A selection of T cell receptor beta chains follows, all from one sample in a study of cytomegalovirus exposure and HLA in healthy donors. Only in-frame clones appear in the TCRdb table, and some are missing; sequencing was by immunoSEQ multiplex PCR. The sample lists 110,000 or so clones, 70% to 85% occurring once. Sequencing used PBMCs. These receptor sequences come from a woman aged 18-29 years in good health and CMV-seronegative. Each CDR3 is given with its conserved first and last residue. A D gene is named only where the DNA matches it firmly. Clone size is not always given. Where it is, it says once, few, many or a class for expanded clones.

d_call	v_call	clone_size	j_call	cdr3_aa
TRBD2	TRBV2	NA	TRBJ2-1	CASSPRTSGFGNEQFF
NA	TRBV6-5	NA	TRBJ1-1	CASSFTGGATSTEAFF
TRBD1	TRBV4-2	NA	TRBJ2-1	CASSRDRDNEQFF
NA	TRBV13	NA	TRBJ2-3	CASSSPGIADTQYF
TRBD2	TRBV11-3	NA	TRBJ2-5	CASSFLAGGSGTQYF
TRBD1	TRBV18	once	TRBJ2-2	CASSPSGQGAAGELFF
NA	TRBV5-5	NA	TRBJ1-5	CASSLDNRYNQPQHF
NA	TRBV6-5	NA	TRBJ2-1	CASMRRAGVNEQFF
TRBD1	TRBV6-5	NA	TRBJ2-7	CASSYIGTGFKAQYF
NA	TRBV6-1	NA	TRBJ1-1	CASRIQGMNTEAFF
TRBD1	TRBV19	few	TRBJ1-4	CASSDRGRIEKLFF
TRBD1	TRBV2	NA	TRBJ1-5	CASSTQGGYSNQPQHF
NA	TRBV5-1	NA	TRBJ1-2	CASSPEGGGARGYTF
NA	TRBV7-2	NA	TRBJ2-3	CASSLGAATDTQYF
NA	TRBV5-6	NA	TRBJ2-5	CASSLYLSSRRETQYF
NA	TRBV4-2	NA	TRBJ1-1	CASSQGQGYTEAFF
NA	TRBV9	NA	TRBJ1-1	CASSRGFGNTEAFF
TRBD1	TRBV11-3	NA	TRBJ1-4	CASSLAYWDRVENEKLFF
NA	TRBV27	NA	TRBJ2-3	CASSLRTPYTDTQYF
TRBD1	TRBV2	NA	TRBJ2-2	CASSGDRTGELFF
NA	TRBV2	NA	TRBJ1-2	CASRTTVYGYTF
NA	TRBV18	NA	TRBJ2-2	CASSPLTGRSAGELFF
TRBD2	TRBV15	NA	TRBJ2-3	CATSGLASGSTDTQYF
NA	TRBV15	NA	TRBJ2-1	CATSNKPGSEQFF
TRBD2	TRBV7-9	NA	TRBJ2-2	CASSLKSLLAGSSGELFF
TRBD2	TRBV27	NA	TRBJ2-1	CASSSFGLAGEGGEQFF
NA	TRBV19	NA	TRBJ1-3	CASMGASRNTIYF
TRBD2	TRBV5-1	NA	TRBJ2-1	CASSAASGGLGYEQFF
TRBD2	TRBV14	NA	TRBJ2-3	CASSRGLADLTDTQYF
TRBD1	TRBV11-2	NA	TRBJ1-1	CASSSMTGTAFF
NA	TRBV6-5	few	TRBJ1-1	CASSYSLMGVKSF
TRBD1	TRBV4-3	NA	TRBJ1-2	CASSVQGGDYGYTF
NA	TRBV11-2	NA	TRBJ2-3	CASSSTRDTQYF
TRBD2	TRBV4-1	NA	TRBJ2-1	CASSALAGVANEQFF
NA	TRBV5-8	NA	TRBJ2-5	CASSLGQGRLSETQYF
TRBD2	TRBV2	NA	TRBJ2-5	CASRSGTGETQYF
TRBD2	TRBV29-1	NA	TRBJ2-3	CSAGGELTDTQYF
NA	TRBV10-3	NA	TRBJ1-3	CAIMTNSGNTIYF
NA	TRBV7-2	NA	TRBJ1-6	CASSSLGGSYNSPLHF
TRBD1	TRBV25-1	few	TRBJ2-7	CASSGSDRVGEQYF
NA	TRBV28	NA	TRBJ2-7	CATHPQGRSYEQYF
NA	TRBV28	NA	TRBJ2-2	CASSRNTGELFF
NA	TRBV7-2	NA	TRBJ2-5	CASSRDKVQETQYF
TRBD1	TRBV25-1	NA	TRBJ2-2	CASSESFSGGFFGELFF
NA	TRBV9	NA	TRBJ2-3	CASSVGERGGVTSTDTQYF
TRBD1	TRBV10-1	NA	TRBJ1-1	CASSESNRGLAFF
TRBD1	TRBV5-8	NA	TRBJ1-5	CASSLGGDRGQPQHF
TRBD2	TRBV28	NA	TRBJ2-5	CASSGGLAGEETQYF